Presented here are 28 T cell receptor beta chains from one specimen sequenced in a study of blood T cell repertoires in COVID-19. The protocol was immunoSEQ multiplex PCR, while the TCRdb copy is restricted to in-frame clones and leaves out a portion. The sample shows 270,000 or so clones, approximately 90% of them seen only once. The specimen sequenced was PBMCs or T cells enriched from blood (not recorded which). The receptors were sampled from a woman in her 40s with acute COVID-19.

This chain joins TRBV6-2 or TRBV6-3 and TRBJ2-1; 10 nucleotides agree with TRBD1. J lost 9 bases, V lost 4 bases, and 9 bases had no gene match. The V gene's germline CDR1 is MNHEY and CDR2 SVGEGT. The CDR3 is 15 amino acids. The CDR3 is CASSFRDRGISEQFF. Here the CDR3 DNA reads TGTGCCAGCAGTTTCCGGGACAGGGGAATAAGTGAGCAGTTCTTC.

The chain uses TRBV7-9 and TRBJ2-2; 8 bases match TRBD2. The CDR3 contains 18 residues. The ends lost 5 bases at V and 1 base at J; junction bases unmatched: 12. Germline CDR1 reads SEHNR; CDR2 reads FQNEAQ (reference sequence). The CDR3 nucleotides read TGTGCCAGCAGCCAGGGAGGACGGGGGGGCCGGAACACCGGGGAGCTGTTTTTT. Encoded protein: CASSQGGRGGRNTGELFF.

V is TRBV7-2 and J is TRBJ1-6; D not certain. Trimming removed 1 base at V and 7 bases at J, with 8 bases between. CDR1 and CDR2 from the germline V gene are SGHTA and FQGNSA. The CDR3 consists of 14 residues. As DNA, the CDR3 is TGTGCCAGCAGCTTAGTTGTTCAGAATTCACCCCTCCACTTT. As protein: CASSLVVQNSPLHF.

The chain uses TRBV5-4 and TRBJ2-5; perhaps TRBD2 as D (5 bases). V shed 3 bases and J shed 1 base, with 10 bases lying between them. CDR3 size: 14 residues. The germline V gene encodes CDR1 SGHNT and CDR2 YYREEE (reference sequence). The CDR3 DNA reads TGTGCCAGCAGCTCCATGGGAGTCCAAGAGACCCAGTACTTC. It is translated as CASSSMGVQETQYF. The full variable domain, in which reference TRBV5-4 and TRBJ2-5 provide the parts outside the CDR3, is ETGVTQSPTHLIKTRGQQVTLRCSSQSGHNTVSWYQQALGQGPQFIFQYYREEENGRGNFPPRFSGLQFPNYSSELNVNALELDDSALYLCASSSMGVQETQYFGPGTRLLVL.

The V gene is TRBV14, the J gene TRBJ2-7, with D possibly being TRBD2 (6 bases). Germline loops: CDR1 SGHDN, CDR2 FVKESK. V lost 1 base and J 4 bases, leaving 14 bases between the germline ends. This CDR3 comprises 15 residues. CDR3 protein: CASSQGTGAAYEQYF. CDR3 coding DNA: TGTGCCAGCAGCCAAGGGACGGGAGCGGCGTACGAGCAGTACTTC. The full variable domain, its missing parts supplied by reference TRBV14 and TRBJ2-7, is EAGVTQFPSHSVIEKGQTVTLRCDPISGHDNLYWYRRVMGKEIKFLLHFVKESKQDESGMPNNRFLAERTGGTYSTLKVQPAELEDSGVYFCASSQGTGAAYEQYFGPGTRLTVT.

The genes are TRBV18 and TRBJ1-2; no definite D call. From germline, CDR1 is KGHSH and CDR2 LQKENI. The CDR3 spans 14 residues. The germline V and J ends were trimmed by 6 bases and 0 bases, with 11 bases remaining between them. CDR3 bases: TGTGCCAGCTCCCCAGAGAGGGCTAACTATGGCTACACCTTC. Amino acids: CASSPERANYGYTF.

This clone was seen a few times. V and J are TRBV6-4 and TRBJ1-2; 7 bases agree with TRBD1. The CDR3 contains 15 residues. The J segment lost 5 bases and the V segment lost 0 bases, leaving 6 bases of the junction unmatched. Germline V gives CDR1 MRHNA, CDR2 SNTAGT. The CDR3 DNA reads TGTGCCAGCAGTGACTCTGGCAGGGGGAATTATGGCTACACCTTC. It encodes CASSDSGRGNYGYTF.

The chain is built from TRBV5-1 and TRBJ2-2, with D perhaps matching TRBD2 (5 bases). This CDR3 is built from 16 residues. Germline CDR1 is SGHRS and CDR2 is YFSETQ. Trimming shortened V by 1 base and J by 1 base, and 11 bases separated the two germline ends. The DNA for the CDR3 is TGCGCCAGCAGCTTGATTTTTCGGGGGAACACCGGGGAGCTGTTTTTT. Protein: CASSLIFRGNTGELFF.

The J gene is TRBJ2-2, the V gene TRBV7-2; D ambiguous. CDR1 SGHTA and CDR2 FQGNSA come from the germline V gene. Trimming stripped 3 bases from V and 1 base from J, with 12 bases between. This CDR3 spans 16 amino acids. The chain's CDR3 is CASSFTPGGNTGELFF. In DNA, the CDR3 is TGTGCCAGCAGCTTTACCCCGGGTGGGAACACCGGGGAGCTGTTTTTT.

This clone appeared a single time. The rearrangement joins TRBV7-9 to TRBJ2-5, with 10 bases lining up with TRBD1. The V gene end was trimmed by 1 base and the J gene end by 1 base; junction bases not matched to a gene: 6. Per the germline V gene, CDR1 is SEHNR and CDR2 is FQNEAQ (reference sequence). The CDR3 sequence is 17 residues long. The CDR3 is CASSLGYRTGGQETQYF. CDR3 sequence (DNA): TGTGCCAGCAGCTTAGGGTATCGGACAGGGGGCCAAGAGACCCAGTACTTC.

This clone was observed a single time. V is TRBV7-8 and J is TRBJ2-2; 7 nucleotides match TRBD1. Trimming cost V 7 bases and J 7 bases; bases outside gene matches: 12. CDR3 length: 15 amino acids. The germline V gene encodes CDR1 SGHVS and CDR2 FQNEAQ. CDR3 region: CASKGASTLVGELFF. CDR3 DNA: TGTGCCAGCAAGGGGGCAAGTACCCTTGTCGGGGAGCTGTTTTTT.

This clone was seen a single time. CDR3 DNA sequence: TGTGCCACCAGCACCGGACAGACCACTAGCACAGATACGCAGTATTTT. As protein: CATSTGQTTSTDTQYF. V gene TRBV15 combines with J gene TRBJ2-3, with a weak D call TRBD1 (6 bases). The CDR3 loop spans 16 amino acids. Germline CDR1 and CDR2: LNHNV and YYDKDF (reference sequence). Trimming took off 4 bases at V and 0 bases at J, with 14 bases between the two ends. The whole variable domain, remainder taken from reference TRBV15 and TRBJ2-3, is DAMVIQNPRYQVTQFGKPVTLSCSQTLNHNVMYWYQQKSSQAPKLLFHYYDKDFNNEADTPDNFQSRRPNTSFCFLDIRSPGLGDTAMYLCATSTGQTTSTDTQYFGPGTRLTVL.

The chain links TRBV7-8 to TRBJ1-1, with TRBD1 as a possible D gene (5 bases). Germline-derived CDR1 and CDR2 are SGHVS and FQNEAQ. The CDR3 runs to 13 residues. Trimming took 2 bases from V and 5 from J, leaving 9 bases between them. The CDR3 protein is CASSLSGTTEAFF. The CDR3 nucleotides read TGTGCCAGCAGCTTATCGGGGACTACTGAAGCTTTCTTT.

This clone was counted between two and nine times. The V call is TRBV28, the J call TRBJ2-7; a weak D match, TRBD1 (6 bases). The CDR3 contains 11 residues. Germline loops: CDR1 MDHEN, CDR2 SYDVKM. Trimming took off 11 bases at V and 6 bases at J, with 14 bases between the two ends. CDR3 nucleotide sequence: TGTGCCTCATCGGACAGACCCGAGCAGTACTTC. The encoded protein is CASSDRPEQYF.

The rearrangement links TRBV7-9 to TRBJ1-1; D perhaps matches TRBD1 (5 bases). The CDR3 has 14 amino acids. CDR1 SEHNR and CDR2 FQNEAQ come from the germline V gene (reference sequence). V was pared by 3 bases and J by 3 bases, with 11 bases between. The CDR3 region has the DNA TGTGCCAGCAGCTTTGGGGGGAGGGACACTGAAGCTTTCTTT. Protein: CASSFGGRDTEAFF.

The V call is TRBV7-3, the J call TRBJ1-2, with 10 bases that match TRBD1. Trimming took 8 bases from V and 0 from J; bases not matched to a gene: 9. The CDR3 sequence is 16 residues long. From germline, CDR1 is SGHTA and CDR2 FQGTGA. This chain's CDR3 is CASAPSGQGANYGYTF. The CDR3 coding sequence is TGTGCCAGCGCCCCGTCCGGACAGGGGGCTAACTATGGCTACACCTTC.

The chain combines TRBV29-1 with TRBJ2-1; tentative D call: TRBD2 (5 bases). Germline CDR1 SQVTM, CDR2 ANQGSEA. The V end lost 5 bases, the J end lost 0 bases, and 14 bases lay between the germline ends. The CDR3 contains 15 residues. The CDR3 nucleotides read TGCAGCGTTATCCCCCGCCGGGGCTCCTACAATGAGCAGTTCTTC. Residues: CSVIPRRGSYNEQFF.

The chain recombines TRBV25-1 with TRBJ2-2; the D gene is possibly TRBD2 (6 bases). CDR3 length: 16 residues. Germline V CDR1 and CDR2: MGHDK, SYGVNS. Trimming took 4 bases from V and 5 from J, leaving 17 bases between them. This CDR3 is CASSGYGGSGTGELFF. The CDR3 region has the DNA TGTGCCAGCAGTGGATATGGGGGGAGTGGAACCGGGGAGCTGTTTTTT.

The chain employs TRBV9 and TRBJ2-5; TRBD2 aligns across 14 bases. This CDR3 is 17 amino acids long. V gave up 0 bases and J gave up 1 base; unmatched junction bases: 2. Germline CDR1 is SGDLS and CDR2 is YYNGEE. The CDR3 here is CASSVGGLAGVQETQYF. CDR3 DNA: TGTGCCAGCAGCGTAGGGGGACTAGCGGGGGTCCAAGAGACCCAGTACTTC.

The chain has TRBV18 and TRBJ1-1; tentative D call: TRBD1 (6 bases). The CDR3 length is 15 residues. V was pared by 3 bases and J by 5 bases, with 16 bases between. Germline loops: CDR1 KGHSH, CDR2 LQKENI. CDR3 bases: TGTGCCAGCTCACCCGGGACAACTAGAGGGACTGAAGCTTTCTTT. Its translation: CASSPGTTRGTEAFF.

The chain is built from TRBV5-1 and TRBJ2-2; D is unclear. V was trimmed by 6 bases and J by 4 bases, leaving 13 bases between them. The CDR3 contains 14 residues. Looked up from germline, CDR1 is SGHRS and CDR2 is YFSETQ. The CDR3 sequence is CASNPNLGTGELFF. The CDR3 DNA reads as TGCGCCAGCAACCCCAACCTCGGCACCGGGGAGCTGTTTTTT.

The chain recombines TRBV3-1 (or the pseudogene TRBV3-2) with TRBJ1-3, with 8 bases lining up with TRBD1. The CDR3 is 15 residues long. Germline V gives CDR1 LGHDT, CDR2 YNNKEL (reference sequence). V shed 4 bases, J shed 8 bases, and the junction held 10 bases outside the gene matches. The DNA of the CDR3 is TGTGCCAGCAGCCGGGAACAGGGGGTCCGGGACACCATATATTTT. Its protein is CASSREQGVRDTIYF.

The chain combines TRBV28 with TRBJ1-5; D gene uncertain. Trimming cost V 6 bases and J 4 bases, with 19 bases left between them. The length of the CDR3 is 16 residues. The germline gives CDR1 MDHEN, CDR2 SYDVKM. The CDR3 loop is CASSRGGARRNQPQHF. CDR3 sequence (DNA): TGTGCCAGCAGCCGGGGTGGCGCCCGGCGGAATCAGCCCCAGCATTTT.

This rearrangement joins TRBV27 to TRBJ2-1; 8 positions match TRBD1. Per the germline V gene, CDR1 is MNHEY and CDR2 is SMNVEV (reference sequence). CDR3 length: 14 amino acids. V shed 6 bases, J shed 4 bases, and the junction held 5 bases outside the gene matches. The CDR3 protein is CASSSGQEYNEQFF. The CDR3 nucleotides are TGTGCCAGCAGCTCGGGACAGGAGTACAATGAGCAGTTCTTC.

This chain links TRBV18 with TRBJ2-7, with D perhaps TRBD2 (5 bases). V lost 8 bases to trimming and J lost 3 bases, with 17 bases between them. The germline V gene encodes CDR1 KGHSH and CDR2 LQKENI. This CDR3 is built from 14 residues. The CDR3 sequence is CASTLEDGGYEQYF. The CDR3 DNA sequence: TGTGCCAGCACCCTAGAGGACGGAGGCTACGAGCAGTACTTC.

The genes are TRBV2 and TRBJ2-5, with 8 bases fitting TRBD2. The germline V gene encodes CDR1 SNHLY and CDR2 FYNNEI. The CDR3 has 13 amino acids. With 11 bases clipped from V and 2 bases from J, the junction kept 7 bases outside the gene matches. CDR3 nucleotide sequence: TGTGCCGGGAAACGGGGGGGACAAGAGACCCAGTACTTC. Its translation: CAGKRGGQETQYF.

This clone came up once. The V and J genes are TRBV6-1 and TRBJ2-1, with D unclear. Between the trimmed V and J ends, which lost 1 base and 3 bases, there was a span of 7 bases. The V gene's germline CDR1 is MNHNS and CDR2 SASEGT. This CDR3 is built from 14 residues. CDR3 nucleotide sequence: TGTGCCAGCAGTGAAGTGGCCAACTACAATGAGCAGTTCTTC. It yields the protein CASSEVANYNEQFF.

The rearrangement joins TRBV20-1 to TRBJ2-7; TRBD1 is a possible D gene (6 bases). The CDR3 contains 13 residues. Trimming pared 3 bases from V and 1 base from J, leaving 10 bases between. Germline CDR1 DFQATT, CDR2 SNEGSKA (reference sequence). In DNA form, the CDR3 reads TGCAGTGCTAGTAGACAGGAGTCCTACGAGCAGTACTTC. Protein: CSASRQESYEQYF.